This TCR beta chain was profiled in a study of blood T cell repertoires in COVID-19. About the study: Sites in the United States, Italy and Spain provided acute and convalescent COVID-19 samples.

As handled by the study authors: For nucleated cells, counts were estimated from reference gene primer amplification. Repertoires were generated with immunoSEQ multiplex PCR, while TCRdb's copy carries only in-frame clones and drops some. Clone size and V and J calls were adopted from that table, with D and trimming inferred from the DNA. Of over 400,000 clones listed, roughly 91% are singletons. The CDR3 consists of 14 residues. CDR1 and CDR2 from the germline V gene are MNHNS and SASEGT. V was clipped by 2 bases and J by 10 bases; unmatched bases: 3. The TCR originated in a woman in her fifties or sixties with COVID-19, enrolled during active disease. The chain is built from TRBV6-1 and TRBJ2-1; 12 bases line up with TRBD2. The specimen sequenced was peripheral blood. The CDR3, as DNA: TGTGCCAGCAGTGAAAGGACTAGCGGGGACGAGCAGTTCTTC. Translated, it gives CASSERTSGDEQFF.